Listed below are T cell receptor beta chains from one sample, sequenced in a study of T-cell reconstitution after alpha-beta-depleted transplantation in children. MiXCR, run by TCRdb on the PCR reads, gives a single entry per CDR3 protein. The profile shows some 240,000 distinct CDR3 sequences, 9.7% of them singletons. The source material was PBMCs from the stem cell graft donor, sampled from the stem cell graft. The receptors here all came from a human donor who donated a stem cell graft to a child with SCID. CDR3s include the opening cysteine and the closing phenylalanine or tryptophan. The order of the fields is J gene, clone size, CDR3 length, D gene, V gene, CDR3 protein, CDR3 DNA. The D gene is left open where the match is weak. Clone sizes are given selectively: once, few, many, or a class where the clone is expanded.

>TRBJ2-7|many|12|.|TRBV7-2
CASSQGGIQQYF
TGTGCCAGCAGCCAGGGGGGCATACAGCAGTACTTC
>TRBJ1-1|many|15|.|TRBV5-1
CASSLSGLPNTEAFF
TGCGCCAGCAGCTTGAGCGGCCTCCCGAACACTGAAGCTTTCTTT
>TRBJ2-7|.|13|.|TRBV4-2
CARGPGDYCEQYF
TGTGCCAGGGGCCCCGGGGATTACTGCGAGCAGTACTTC
>TRBJ2-1|many|11|.|TRBV30
CARRRGGEQFF
TGTGCGCGGAGAAGGGGAGGTGAGCAGTTCTTC
>TRBJ2-3|many|14|TRBD2|TRBV6-1
CASLAGGSTDTQYF
TGTGCCAGCTTAGCGGGGGGGAGCACAGATACGCAGTATTTT
>TRBJ1-2|many|14|.|TRBV5-1
CASSLNRANYGYTF
TGCGCCAGCAGCTTAAACAGGGCTAACTATGGCTACACCTTC
>TRBJ1-2|many|14|TRBD1|TRBV20-1
CSARGGRTGYGYTF
TGCAGTGCTAGAGGGGGTAGGACAGGCTATGGCTACACCTTC
>TRBJ1-5|.|22|TRBD1|TRBV6-2/TRBV6-3
CASSYIRIRGQLHPDSNQPQHF
TGTGCCAGCAGTTATATAAGGATTAGGGGACAGTTACACCCGGATAGCAATCAGCCCCAGCATTTT
>TRBJ2-1|many|15|.|TRBV11-1
CASSLAGGPYNEQFF
TGTGCCAGCAGCTTAGCAGGGGGTCCCTACAATGAGCAGTTCTTC
>TRBJ2-7|many|14|TRBD1|TRBV2
CASSPGQSNHEQYF
TGTGCCAGCAGTCCGGGACAGTCAAACCACGAGCAGTACTTC
>TRBJ2-3|many|15|.|TRBV18
CASSPNQGSGDTQYF
TGTGCCAGCTCACCAAATCAGGGATCCGGAGATACGCAGTATTTT
>TRBJ2-7|once|14|TRBD2|TRBV5-1
CASRRALAGERQYF
TGCGCCAGCAGGAGGGCACTAGCGGGGGAAAGGCAGTACTTC
>TRBJ1-1|many|15|TRBD1|TRBV18
CASSPTTGANTEAFF
TGTGCCAGCTCACCTACGACAGGGGCGAACACTGAAGCTTTCTTT
>TRBJ2-3|many|16|TRBD1|TRBV28
CASSFRQGRGTDTQYF
TGTGCCAGCAGCTTCAGACAGGGGAGAGGGACAGATACGCAGTATTTT
>TRBJ1-1|many|17|.|TRBV5-1
CASSLVPSRGKEAEAFF
TGCGCCAGCAGCTTGGTCCCGTCCCGGGGGAAGGAGGCTGAAGCTTTCTTT
>TRBJ2-1|many|13|.|TRBV5-1
CASSLGVDSIQFF
TGCGCCAGCAGCTTGGGGGTGGACAGCATCCAGTTCTTC
>TRBJ1-1|many|15|.|TRBV4-1
CASSQALRGNTEAFF
TGCGCCAGCAGCCAAGCCCTAAGGGGGAACACTGAAGCTTTCTTT
>TRBJ1-5|.|14|.|TRBV7-2
CASSFRQEQMPQHF
TGTGCCAGCAGCTTCCGACAGGAACAGATGCCCCAGCATTTT
>TRBJ2-1|many|16|TRBD2|TRBV12-3/TRBV12-4
CASSSPAGGPGNEQFF
TGTGCCAGCAGTTCCCCAGCGGGGGGGCCCGGGAATGAGCAGTTCTTC
>TRBJ1-2|many|13|.|TRBV5-6
CASDAGQNYGYTF
TGTGCCAGCGACGCGGGGCAGAACTATGGCTACACCTTC
>TRBJ1-1|.|15|.|TRBV4-2
CASSQGEQEDTEAFF
TGTGCCAGCAGCCAGGGAGAACAGGAGGACACTGAAGCTTTCTTT
>TRBJ2-5|many|15|.|TRBV27
CASSLSGGLQETQYF
TGTGCCAGCAGTTTATCGGGGGGCCTCCAAGAGACCCAGTACTTC
>TRBJ1-5|many|15|TRBD1|TRBV10-3
CAISEGTGSNQPQHF
TGTGCCATCAGTGAAGGGACAGGGAGCAATCAGCCCCAGCATTTT
>TRBJ2-6|many|15|.|TRBV7-6
CASSAQVSGANVLTF
TGTGCCAGCAGCGCCCAGGTTTCTGGGGCCAACGTCCTGACTTTC
>TRBJ1-5|many|14|TRBD1|TRBV7-2
CASSWTGPNQPQHF
TGTGCCAGCAGCTGGACAGGGCCTAATCAGCCCCAGCATTTT
>TRBJ1-2|few|15|.|TRBV29-1
CSVPSPGGGNYGYTF
TGCAGCGTTCCATCGCCCGGGGGCGGTAACTATGGCTACACCTTC
>TRBJ2-2|many|14|TRBD2|TRBV2
CASRGLADTGELFF
TGTGCCAGCAGAGGACTAGCTGACACCGGGGAGCTGTTTTTT
>TRBJ2-3|.|16|TRBD1|TRBV5-1
CASSARTGGGTDTQYF
TGCGCCAGCAGCGCCAGGACAGGTGGGGGCACAGATACGCAGTATTTT
>TRBJ1-1|many|14|.|TRBV20-1
CSAHKGQLNTEAFF
TGCAGTGCCCACAAGGGCCAGCTGAACACTGAAGCTTTCTTT
>TRBJ2-4|many|15|.|TRBV20-1
CSARLAGATGNIQYF
TGCAGTGCTAGATTGGCAGGGGCCACCGGCAACATTCAGTACTTC